These 28 T cell receptor beta chains came from one sample sequenced in a study of blood T cells in healthy people across ages. Primed by a sample-barcoded 5' primer and a J-beta primer mix, a second PCR proceeded for 7 to 11 cycles. Each CDR3 protein is one row after TCRdb ran MiXCR on the 5' RACE reads. The data contain around 1,800,000 distinct CDR3 sequences, 35% to 50% of them seen just once; the ten biggest clones take up more than 20%. Sequences were obtained from blood. The origin of the receptors is a human donor in good health.

The CDR3 spells CSVETGQGDLYEQYF. CDR3 coding DNA: TGCAGCGTTGAAACGGGACAGGGGGACCTCTACGAGCAGTACTTC. This rearrangement joins TRBV29-1 to TRBJ2-7; 11 bases agree with TRBD1. The germline V gene has CDR1 SQVTM and CDR2 ANQGSEA. CDR3 size: 15 residues. Trimming took 2 bases from V and 3 from J; bases not matched to a gene: 6.

This chain connects TRBV29-1 to TRBJ1-2; tentative D call: TRBD1 (5 bases). V lost 5 bases to trimming and J lost 8 bases, with 27 bases between them. Germline V gene lookup returns CDR1 SQVTM and CDR2 ANQGSEA. There are 16 residues in the CDR3. CDR3 sequence: CSVKGGVAARFMGYTF. In DNA form, the CDR3 reads TGCAGCGTTAAAGGAGGGGTAGCAGCGAGGTTTATGGGCTACACCTTC. Variable domain in full (rest from reference TRBV29-1 and TRBJ1-2): SAVISQKPSRDICQRGTSLTIQCQVDSQVTMMFWYRQQPGQSLTLIATANQGSEATYESGFVIDKFPISRPNLTFSTLTVSNMSPEDSSIYLCSVKGGVAARFMGYTFGSGTRLTVV.

This clonotype has just one count. The junction differs from germline at one of its ends, possibly a read error. The rearrangement joins TRBV7-2 to TRBJ1-2; the D gene is possibly TRBD1 (6 bases). From germline, CDR1 is SGHTA and CDR2 FQGNSA. The CDR3 totals 16 residues. DNA for the CDR3: TGTGCCAGCAGCTTAGTGTCGGGGGGACATTTGTATGGCTACACTTTC. This translates into CASSLVSGGHLYGYTF.

In its sample, this clonotype was seen a few times. The chain has TRBV27 and TRBJ2-5; tentative D call: TRBD1 (6 bases). Germline CDR1 MNHEY, CDR2 SMNVEV (reference sequence). V was shortened by 7 bases and J by 2 bases, with 17 bases between the two germline ends. The CDR3 sequence is 15 residues long. CDR3 nucleotide sequence: TGTGCCAGCAAAAGACAGGCCCTCCAGCAAGAGACCCAGTACTTC. Amino acids: CASKRQALQQETQYF.

The sample holds one count of this clonotype. The gene calls are TRBV3-1 and TRBJ2-3; TRBD1 is a possible D gene (5 bases). V was cut by 4 bases and J by 3 bases, with 14 bases left in between. Germline values: CDR1 LGHDT, CDR2 YNNKEL (reference sequence). This CDR3 region has 15 residues. CDR3 sequence reads: CASSPPRAMTDTQYF. In DNA, the CDR3 is TGTGCCAGCAGCCCACCCAGGGCAATGACAGATACGCAGTATTTT.

The chain is built from TRBV5-6 and TRBJ2-1; TRBD2 aligns across 12 bases. Germline loops: CDR1 SGHDT, CDR2 YYEEEE. With V trimmed by 2 bases and J by 9 bases, 6 bases remained unmatched. The CDR3 consists of 15 residues. CDR3 protein: CASSFLAGGRAEQFF. The CDR3 coding sequence is TGTGCCAGCAGCTTTCTAGCGGGGGGGCGGGCTGAGCAGTTCTTC.

This clonotype was found many times. The chain combines TRBV9 with TRBJ2-3; D unclear. Trimming removed 0 bases from V and 3 bases from J, with 5 bases in between. This CDR3 comprises 13 residues. Germline V lookup: CDR1 SGDLS, CDR2 YYNGEE. The CDR3 bases are TGTGCCAGCAGCGTAGTTGAGACAGATACGCAGTATTTT. It encodes CASSVVETDTQYF.

The chain couples TRBV6-5 to TRBJ2-3; D is perhaps TRBD2 (6 bases). The CDR3 covers 16 residues. Germline loops: CDR1 MNHEY, CDR2 SVGAGI. V was pared by 6 bases and J by 6 bases, with 22 bases between. This CDR3 is CASSALRELRQDTQYF. In DNA, the CDR3 is TGTGCCAGCAGCGCCCTCCGGGAGTTACGTCAGGATACGCAGTATTTT.

The table lists this clonotype with a few counts. This chain uses TRBV7-2 with TRBJ2-5, with D hard to call. The CDR3 has 12 residues. Looked up from germline, CDR1 is SGHTA and CDR2 is FQGNSA. Trimming stripped 5 bases from V and 7 bases from J, with 11 bases between. CDR3 sequence: CASSGSPGTQYF. The CDR3 nucleotides are TGTGCCAGCAGCGGCTCCCCAGGGACCCAGTACTTC. Combining the CDR3 with reference TRBV7-2 and TRBJ2-5 gives the whole variable domain GAGVSQSPSNKVTEKGKDVELRCDPISGHTALYWYRQSLGQGLEFLIYFQGNSAPDKSGLPSDRFSAERTGGSVSTLTIQRTQQEDSAVYLCASSGSPGTQYFGPGTRLLVL.

The chain couples TRBV12-3 or TRBV12-4 to TRBJ2-7, with 9 bases aligning to TRBD1. The DNA end lines up better with TRBJ2-5; the J call may be wrong. This CDR3 region has 16 residues. The CDR3 DNA follows: TGTGCCAGCAGTTTATCAACCCCGACAGGGGGAGAGACCCAGTACTTC. This sequence encodes CASSLSTPTGGETQYF.

The chain uses TRBV27 and TRBJ2-1; 8 bases fit TRBD2. The J segment lost 6 bases and the V segment lost 3 bases, leaving 1 base of the junction unmatched. The CDR3 runs to 13 residues. Germline assignment: CDR1 MNHEY and CDR2 SMNVEV (reference sequence). CDR3 amino acids: CASSFLAGNEQFF. The DNA for the CDR3 is TGTGCCAGCAGTTTTCTAGCGGGCAATGAGCAGTTCTTC.

The sample holds a few counts of this clonotype. The chain employs TRBV12-3 or TRBV12-4 and TRBJ2-4, with D perhaps TRBD2 (6 bases). The ends were cut back, 1 base at V and 13 bases at J, with 14 bases in the middle. The CDR3 consists of 13 residues. DNA for the CDR3: TGTGCCAGCAGTTTAGACCCAACGGGGGAGCAGTACTTC. This translates into CASSLDPTGEQYF.

This clonotype appeared a few times. This rearrangement joins TRBV7-9 to TRBJ1-2, with D perhaps matching TRBD1 (5 bases). The CDR3 is made up of 13 amino acids. Trimming pared 8 bases from V and 2 bases from J, leaving 12 bases between. Germline CDR1 reads SEHNR; CDR2 reads FQNEAQ (reference sequence). CDR3 in DNA: TGTGCCAGCCCAGGGATCGAGAACTATGGCTACACCTTC. It specifies CASPGIENYGYTF.

The gene calls are TRBV7-2 and TRBJ2-4; D perhaps matches TRBD1 (5 bases). The J call may be in error: the DNA end matches TRBJ2-7 better. This CDR3 is built from 15 residues. The germline CDR1 and CDR2 sequences are SGHTA and FQGNSA. The CDR3 DNA is TGTGCCAGCAGCTCCCCCCAGGGCAAGGCCTACGAGCAGTACTTC. This sequence encodes CASSSPQGKAYEQYF.

This clonotype was recorded a few times. The gene calls are TRBV12-3 or TRBV12-4 and TRBJ2-1; no clear D. The CDR3 is 15 amino acids. V was shortened by 3 bases and J by 0 bases, with 9 bases between the two germline ends. This CDR3 is CASSFSISSYNEQFF. The DNA for the CDR3 is TGTGCCAGCAGTTTCTCGATCAGCTCCTACAATGAGCAGTTCTTC.

The rearrangement joins TRBV20-1 to TRBJ2-1; 12 bases align to TRBD2. The CDR3 is 15 amino acids. Germline V lookup: CDR1 DFQATT, CDR2 SNEGSKA (reference sequence). The V and J ends lost 5 bases and 7 bases, in that order; junction bases with no gene match: 9. CDR3 sequence: CSAQTSGGVGNEQFF. In DNA form, the CDR3 reads TGCAGTGCTCAGACTAGCGGGGGAGTGGGTAATGAGCAGTTCTTC.

Worth noting for this clonotype: A single base separates this from a much larger clone, so it may be a read error. This chain uses TRBV29-1 with TRBJ1-1, with D uncertain. This CDR3 contains 12 residues. Trimming left V 7 bases short and J 2 bases short, with 11 bases between. CDR1 is SQVTM and CDR2 is ANQGSEA in the germline V gene. The CDR3 spells CSGEGGNTEAFF. CDR3 bases: TGCAGCGGTGAGGGAGGCAACACTGAAGCTTTCTTT. Supplemented by reference TRBV29-1 and TRBJ1-1, the full variable domain reads SAVISQKPSRDICQRGTSLTIQCQVDSQVTMMFWYRQQPGQSLTLIATANQGSEATYESGFVIDKFPISRPNLTFSTLTVSNMSPEDSSIYLCSGEGGNTEAFFGQGTRLTVV.

The V call is TRBV3-1, the J call TRBJ2-1, with TRBD2 matching 8 bases. Germline lookup yields CDR1 LGHDT and CDR2 YNNKEL (reference sequence). The CDR3 has 13 amino acids. The ends lost 4 bases at V and 7 bases at J; junction bases unmatched: 3. The CDR3 region has the DNA TGTGCCAGCAGCCCGGGGGGGCCTAATGAGCAGTTCTTC. The encoded protein is CASSPGGPNEQFF.

This clonotype was found a few times. This chain joins TRBV15 and TRBJ2-3; D remains unclear. The V and J ends lost 0 bases and 0 bases respectively, with 7 bases between them. The length of the CDR3 is 15 residues. Per the germline V gene, CDR1 is LNHNV and CDR2 is YYDKDF (reference sequence). The DNA for the CDR3 is TGTGCCACCAGCAGAGAGAGAGTTAGCACAGATACGCAGTATTTT. Its protein product is CATSRERVSTDTQYF.

This chain links TRBV7-8 with TRBJ1-4; no reliable D call. V gave up 1 base and J gave up 2 bases, with 14 bases separating them. The CDR3 consists of 17 residues. The germline gives CDR1 SGHVS, CDR2 FQNEAQ. CDR3 sequence reads: CASSLDVGVPTNEKLFF. CDR3 sequence (DNA): TGTGCCAGCAGCTTAGACGTCGGGGTGCCCACTAATGAAAAACTGTTTTTT.

The CDR3 DNA sequence: TGTGCCAGCGGAATCATGAACACTGAAGCTTTCTTT. This gives the protein CASGIMNTEAFF. V gene TRBV7-8 combines with J gene TRBJ1-1; D is unresolved. The V and J ends lost 8 bases and 0 bases respectively, with 7 bases between them. The CDR3 extends over 12 amino acids. The germline gives CDR1 SGHVS, CDR2 FQNEAQ. Filled out from reference TRBV7-8 and TRBJ1-1, the complete variable domain reads GAGVSQSPRYKVAKRGQDVALRCDPISGHVSLFWYQQALGQGPEFLTYFQNEAQLDKSGLPSDRFFAERPEGSVSTLKIQRTQQEDSAVYLCASGIMNTEAFFGQGTRLTVV.

The chain carries TRBV7-2 and TRBJ2-3, with 8 nucleotides matching TRBD2. V shed 1 base and J 0 bases; nucleotides not matched to a gene: 6. This CDR3 spans 17 amino acids. The V gene's germline CDR1 is SGHTA and CDR2 FQGNSA. The CDR3 loop reads CASSLDWLAGSTDTQYF. The CDR3 nucleotides are TGTGCCAGCAGCTTAGATTGGCTAGCGGGTAGCACAGATACGCAGTATTTT.

As concerns this clonotype: Here the CDR3 omits its conserved ending phenylalanine or tryptophan, so a read error is the likely source. The V call is TRBV29-1, the J call TRBJ2-5, with a possible D match to TRBD1 (6 bases). The J call could be wrong; TRBJ2-1 is a better fit for the DNA end. Germline-derived CDR1 and CDR2 are SQVTM and ANQGSEA. This CDR3 contains 15 residues. CDR3 sequence reads: CSVEAQGTLQETQFV. In DNA, the CDR3 is TGCAGCGTTGAAGCGCAGGGGACCCTCCAAGAGACCCAGTTCGTC.

The chain uses TRBV28 and TRBJ1-1; 7 bases align to TRBD1. V shed 5 bases, J shed 1 base, and the junction held 13 bases outside the gene matches. Germline CDR1 and CDR2: MDHEN and SYDVKM. The CDR3 sequence is 17 residues long. Here the CDR3 DNA reads TGTGCCAGCAGTGCCACAGGGGTGAGGGACCGGAACACTGAAGCTTTCTTT. Translating gives CASSATGVRDRNTEAFF.

The V call is TRBV7-2, the J call TRBJ2-7; D is unclear. The CDR3 has 13 residues. Trimming removed 0 bases at V and 5 bases at J, with 8 bases between. Germline loops: CDR1 SGHTA, CDR2 FQGNSA. The CDR3 sequence is CASSLARYHEQYF. The CDR3 nucleotides read TGTGCCAGCAGCTTAGCTCGGTACCACGAGCAGTACTTC.

This clonotype was found a few times. V and J are TRBV7-2 and TRBJ2-3; weak D call: TRBD2 (5 bases). Germline CDR1 is SGHTA and CDR2 is FQGNSA. CDR3 length: 13 amino acids. The ends were cut back, 6 bases at V and 2 bases at J, with 9 bases in the middle. DNA for the CDR3: TGTGCCAGCAGACGGGATGTCACAGATACGCAGTATTTT. Its translation: CASRRDVTDTQYF.

V gene TRBV20-1 combines with J gene TRBJ2-7; 10 bases line up with TRBD2. Germline CDR1 is DFQATT and CDR2 is SNEGSKA (reference sequence). V was clipped by 5 bases and J by 4 bases; unmatched bases: 8. The CDR3 is 14 residues long. The CDR3 sequence: CSAFSGTSVYEQYF. The CDR3 region has the DNA TGCAGTGCTTTTTCCGGGACTAGCGTGTACGAGCAGTACTTC.

In this sample, this clonotype turned up a few times. The chain links TRBV21-1 to TRBJ1-5. TRBV21-1 is a pseudogene segment. This CDR3 comprises 16 residues. This CDR3 is CASSATGRSSNQPQHF. The CDR3 nucleotides are TGTGCCAGCAGCGCCACGGGTCGTTCTAGCAATCAGCCCCAGCATTTT.